This entry features one TCR beta chain sequence. Its antigen is as yet unknown. A TCRbeta library incorporating unique molecular identifiers was prepared. Each CDR3 protein is one row after TCRdb ran MiXCR on the PCR reads. The top ten hold approximately 0.8% of the sample, which has hundreds of thousands of distinct CDR3 sequences, about an eighth seen once. This specimen belongs to a study of T-cell reconstitution after alpha-beta-depleted transplantation in children. Study-level results: T-cell numbers and diversity one year post-transplant derived largely from freshly generated T cells. It was surviving recipient T cells and thymic progenitors that gave some patients high TCRbeta diversity at day 60. Roughly two months post-transplant, alpha-beta T cells reportedly originated from several hundred graft clones that had expanded.

This CDR3 is 15 amino acids long. From germline, CDR1 is SQVTM and CDR2 ANQGSEA. Trimming stripped 6 bases from V and 3 bases from J, with 19 bases between. The V and J genes are TRBV29-1 and TRBJ2-3, with D perhaps assigned TRBD1 or TRBD2 (6 bases each). This TCR was recovered from a girl aged 2 to 9 with congenital amegakaryocytic thrombocytopenia, due to receive a stem cell transplant. The source was PBMCs, collected before TCRalphabeta/CD19-depleted stem cell transplant. CDR3 residues: CSVPRRGTETDTQYF. Here the CDR3 DNA reads TGCAGCGTACCACGGAGGGGGACGGAAACAGATACGCAGTATTTT.